This record concerns one TCR beta chain sequence. What it binds is unknown. A minimum of 5 micrograms of total RNA was extracted per sample. The data stem from a study of blood T cells in healthy people across ages. The V gene lost 3 bases and the J gene lost 5 bases, with 13 bases spanning the gap. Per germline, CDR1 MNHEY and CDR2 SMNVEV (reference sequence). The CDR3 is 14 amino acids. Study conclusions and caveats: The percentage of naive T cells correlated strongly with TCR beta diversity.

PCR was performed a second time for about 7 to 12 cycles using a sample-barcoded 5' primer and a J-beta primer mix. The template-switch adaptor was a 5' adaptor with 12 random nucleotides. It tagged each cDNA molecule. TCRdb independently ran MiXCR on the 5' RACE reads; one entry per CDR3 protein. The table lists almost 1 million distinct CDR3 sequences, about 51% of them singletons. Sequencing used blood. The rearrangement joins TRBV27 to TRBJ2-5; D unclear. This TCR was sampled from a woman aged 60 to 75 in good health. The DNA for the CDR3 is TGTGCCAGCAGTTTTCAACTTTCACGGGAGACCCAGTACTTC. Its translation: CASSFQLSRETQYF.